The T cell receptor beta chain described here comes from a study of CD8 T cells in Susac syndrome. An input of about 0.5 to 1 ug of RNA was subjected to reverse transcription using random hexamers. Amplification of the TCR beta CDR3 was carried out by immunoSEQ multiplex PCR, which spanned a total of 54 Vbeta and 13 Jbeta segments. One entry per CDR3 protein, called by TCRdb with MiXCR from the immunoSEQ multiplex PCR reads. Of a few hundred thousand distinct CDR3 sequences detected, 75% to 85% appear once; the ten largest clones hold roughly 0.21%. Trimming shortened V by 9 bases and J by 1 base, and 19 bases separated the two germline ends. Germline V CDR1 and CDR2: SGHNT, YYREEE (reference sequence). CDR3 length: 15 residues. This clonotype was recorded only once.

Input material: CD8+ T cells from PBMCs. The genes are TRBV5-4 and TRBJ2-5; perhaps TRBD1 as D (6 bases). The sequence came from a human donor with multiple sclerosis. CDR3 sequence (DNA): TGTGCCACCCAACAGGGAGCGCGCACCCAAGAGACCCAGTACTTC. Protein sequence: CATQQGARTQETQYF.